This is a list of T cell receptor beta chains from one sample in a study of T cell responses to AZD1222 COVID-19 vaccine. The assay was immunoSEQ multiplex PCR, and TCRdb's table has in-frame clones only and misses some. The table lists about 120,000 clones, over 85% of them singletons. Sequencing used peripheral blood, obtained on day 0 of AZD1222 vaccination. The receptors derive from an adult in good health. Each CDR3 is given with its conserved first and last residue. Each record gives: J gene, V gene, CDR3 protein.

>TRBJ2-7|TRBV7-2
CASGGQPYEQYF
>TRBJ1-2|TRBV27
CASSLQGTYGYTF
>TRBJ2-7|TRBV28
CASTSTGGVNEQYF
>TRBJ2-1|TRBV2
CASSDFGTSGRNNEQFF
>TRBJ1-5|TRBV19
CASSMQGNDNQPQHF
>TRBJ2-2|TRBV28
CASSPPTGGGGELFF
>TRBJ2-7|TRBV7-3
CASSSGVAGEYEQYF
>TRBJ1-5|TRBV19
CASSRGVNQPQHF
>TRBJ2-7|TRBV30
CAWRGWDYEQYF
>TRBJ1-2|TRBV5-4
CASSLEGEGGYTF
>TRBJ1-5|TRBV2
CASSVQGKGGNQPQHF
>TRBJ2-7|TRBV28
CASSPRGVYEQYF
>TRBJ1-2|TRBV19
CASRMGPSANYGYTF
>TRBJ2-7|TRBV6-6
CASSRTVPNRGVFYEQYF
>TRBJ1-1|TRBV18
CASSLQGEGEAFF
>TRBJ2-1|TRBV9
CASSVVSRYNEQFF
>TRBJ1-1|TRBV3-1/TRBV3-2
CASSQVQGVGAFF
>TRBJ2-5|TRBV24-1
CATSGGGQGDFKTQYF
>TRBJ1-2|TRBV27
CASSLSGNLFGDRNYGYTF
>TRBJ1-2|TRBV14
CASSQDRRGTRDYGYTF